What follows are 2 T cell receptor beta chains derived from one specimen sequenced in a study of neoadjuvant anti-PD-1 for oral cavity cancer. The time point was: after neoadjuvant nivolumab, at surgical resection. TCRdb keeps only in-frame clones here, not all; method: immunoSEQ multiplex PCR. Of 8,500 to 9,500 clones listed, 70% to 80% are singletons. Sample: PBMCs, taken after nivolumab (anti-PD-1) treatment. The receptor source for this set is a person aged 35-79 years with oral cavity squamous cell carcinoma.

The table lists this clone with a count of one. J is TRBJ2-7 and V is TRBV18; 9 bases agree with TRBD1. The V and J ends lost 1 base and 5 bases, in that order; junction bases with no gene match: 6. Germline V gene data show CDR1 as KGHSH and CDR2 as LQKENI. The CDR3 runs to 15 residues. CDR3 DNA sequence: TGTGCCAGCTCACCACGCGGGACAGGGAGTAACGAGCAGTACTTC. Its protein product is CASSPRGTGSNEQYF. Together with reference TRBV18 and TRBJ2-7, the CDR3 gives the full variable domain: NAGVMQNPRHLVRRRGQEARLRCSPMKGHSHVYWYRQLPEEGLKFMVYLQKENIIDESGMPKERFSAEFPKEGPSILRIQQVVRGDSAAYFCASSPRGTGSNEQYFGPGTRLTVT.

DNA of the CDR3: TGCAGCGTAGGTTATTTTGGGATCGAGGGCTACACCTTC. It codes for CSVGYFGIEGYTF. V usage is TRBV29-1 and J usage is TRBJ1-2, with D unclear. Trimming removed 6 bases at V and 8 bases at J, with 19 bases between. The CDR3 contains 13 residues. Germline-derived CDR1 and CDR2 are SQVTM and ANQGSEA.